This T cell receptor beta chain comes out of a study of T cell changes during pregnancy in multiple sclerosis. Germline V lookup: CDR1 SGHDT, CDR2 YYEEEE. The CDR3 is 16 residues long. V trimming: 4 bases; J trimming: 1 base; junction bases outside the gene matches: 10. TCRdb's copy holds only in-frame clones and misses some; the assay was immunoSEQ multiplex PCR. The sample has tens of thousands of clones; just over 90% are singletons. This chain joins TRBV5-6 and TRBJ1-1; 7 bases are a match to TRBD1. The sample here was peripheral blood, taken in the third trimester of pregnancy. This clonotype originated in a female donor with multiple sclerosis, enrolled in a pregnancy study. Here the CDR3 reads CASSPIAGQTNTEAFF. CDR3 nucleotide sequence: TGTGCCAGCAGCCCCATCGCGGGACAGACGAACACTGAAGCTTTCTTT.